The entry below gives a single T cell receptor beta chain sequence along with its context. No antigen is known for it. This sample is drawn from a study of vaccination and CD4 T cells after COVID-19. Study background: Control cultures, each given a CEFX pool, an HIV-1 Nef pool, or no peptide, were included.

Treatment given: roughly 10-day PBMC culture with coronavirus spike peptide pools or control peptides (ViraFEST assay). ViraFEST relied on peptide pools to expand antigen-specific T cells; the TCRs were sequenced afterward. CDR3 length: 14 residues. CDR1 is LNHDA, CDR2 SQIVND, per germline (reference sequence). Trimming removed 5 bases from V and 3 bases from J, with 14 bases in between. The Oncomine TCR Beta short-read assay was applied to DNA of cultured CD4+ T cells. In TCRdb, the PCR reads were re-called with MiXCR into one record per CDR3 protein. The sample carries approximately 11,000 distinct CDR3 sequences, roughly 26% recorded once.

This specimen was CD4+ T cells from blood, cultured in vitro, taken after SARS-CoV-2 vaccination. This sequence was found in a human donor who had recovered from COVID-19. The V call is TRBV19, the J call TRBJ2-7, with D possibly being TRBD2 (6 bases). The CDR3 sequence is CASSSKDYSYEQYF. CDR3 bases: TGTGCCAGTAGTTCCAAGGACTACAGCTACGAGCAGTACTTC.